This T cell receptor beta chain was observed in a study of identical twins. Deletions cut 3 bases from V and 4 bases from J, with 9 bases between. Germline values: CDR1 SGHVS, CDR2 FNYEAQ. This CDR3 is 14 amino acids long. Concerning this clonotype: The antigen is unknown.

TCRdb fed the 5' RACE reads into MiXCR, producing one record per CDR3 protein. The sample lists hundreds of thousands of distinct CDR3 sequences; less than 10% were seen once. Study findings and constraints: The presence of invariant MAIT and iNKT cells could partly confound analyses of zero-insertion sequences. With abundant cord blood beta clonotypes, insertions were fewer; memory repertoires showed no such pattern. Conclusions came from cross-sectional statistical analysis, not from following the same donors.

These data were also reused for a study on yellow fever vaccine responses in identical twins. From that second work: A vaccine T cell response that seemed partly convergent and partly personalized was reported in twins.

Sequencing input: PBMCs. This chain joins TRBV7-6 and TRBJ2-2; the D gene could be TRBD1 or TRBD2 (6 bases each). The TCR originated in a young woman in good health. The CDR3 nucleotides are TGTGCCAGCAGCTTCGGGGGCTTCACCGGGGAGCTGTTTTTT. Protein sequence: CASSFGGFTGELFF. The complete variable domain, with remaining parts taken from reference TRBV7-6 and TRBJ2-2, reads GAGVSQSPRYKVTKRGQDVALRCDPISGHVSLYWYRQALGQGPEFLTYFNYEAQQDKSGLPNDRFSAERPEGSISTLTIQRTEQRDSAMYRCASSFGGFTGELFFGEGSRLTVL.